The text below deals with one T cell receptor beta chain. Original processing methods: Estimation of nucleated cell counts was performed using reference gene primer amplification. Here immunoSEQ multiplex PCR was the method, and the copy in TCRdb shows in-frame clones only, minus some. V, J and clone size reflect that table, while D and trimming were determined from the DNA. The top ten clones hold 9.1% of a sample with about 160,000 clones, around four fifths of them seen once. The V end was cut by 0 bases, the J end by 1 base, with 7 bases between. The CDR3 spans 15 residues. CDR1 is MNHEY and CDR2 is SMNVEV in the germline V gene (reference sequence). The record originates from a study of blood T cell repertoires in COVID-19. Across the study: Researchers got acute and convalescent COVID-19 samples from the United States, Italy and Spain.

Material for sequencing was peripheral blood. This TCR was sampled from a woman of 80 years or more with active or convalescent COVID-19. The chain couples TRBV27 to TRBJ1-5; D not certain. The CDR3 DNA reads TGTGCCAGCAGTTTATCCGGGAACAGCAATCAGCCCCAGCATTTT. Residues: CASSLSGNSNQPQHF.